This TCR beta chain was sequenced during a study of cytomegalovirus exposure and HLA in healthy donors. General study results and limits: In terms of immune exposure information, only CMV serostatus was available. Previously analyzed data showed that most TCR beta V segments were productive at a frequency of about 90% or about 30%. Rarity characterized most TCR sequences, yet some public TCRs appeared in many donors.

CDR3 length: 14 amino acids. The germline CDR1 and CDR2 sequences are SGHVS and FQNEAQ. V lost 1 base and J lost 4; bases outside the gene matches: 2. In regard to this clone: No antigen is known for it.

The PCR was carried out with 60 Vbeta primers and 13 Jbeta primers. Sequencing was performed with immunoSEQ multiplex PCR; in TCRdb, only in-frame clones are kept and a portion is missing. This repertoire shows some 91,000 clones, about 76% found once; its top ten account for roughly 7.7%. This TCR was sampled from a man aged 40-49 years in good health and CMV-seropositive. The J gene is TRBJ2-7, the V gene TRBV7-8; TRBD1 matches 9 bases. The specimen sequenced was PBMCs. Written as DNA, the CDR3 is TGTGCCAGCAGCTTAGGACAGGGGGGATACGAGCAGTACTTC. Encoded protein: CASSLGQGGYEQYF.